Listed below are T cell receptor beta chains from one sample, sequenced in a study of T cell repertoires in cytomegalovirus infection. In TCRdb, the reads were re-called with MiXCR into one record per CDR3 protein. There are roughly 230,000 distinct CDR3 sequences in the sample; over 15% occur only once, and more than 45% lies in the top ten. Material: CD8+ T cells from PBMCs. These receptors were obtained from a human donor in good health (CMV status not recorded). Some clones in this sample may be carry-over from other donors' samples. Both conserved end residues are part of each CDR3. The D gene is left open where the match is weak. Rows give clone size only sometimes, using once, few, many, or a class for an expanded clone.

>NA|TRBJ2-5|NA|TRBV25-1
TGTGCCAGCAGTTCAGTCCAAGAGACCCAGTACTTC
CASSSVQETQYF
>NA|TRBJ2-1|NA|TRBV19
TGTGCCAGTAGTACATGGATGGCAGGGAACCTCTACAATGAGCAGTTCTTC
CASSTWMAGNLYNEQFF
>NA|TRBJ2-7|few|TRBV4-1
TGCGCCAGCAGCAGGGGGATTGCCGATAGCGATTCCCGGGAGCAGTACTTC
CASSRGIADSDSREQYF
>NA|TRBJ2-3|NA|TRBV5-1
TGCGCCAGCAGCTTGGCCGTAGGGACAGATACGCAGTATTTT
CASSLAVGTDTQYF
>NA|TRBJ1-1|many|TRBV7-8
TGTGCCAGCAGCTTAGAACGGGGGCTTAACACTGAAGCTTTCTTT
CASSLERGLNTEAFF
>NA|TRBJ1-1|few|TRBV29-1
TGCAGCGTTGAACCGAGGGGTTCTGCAGCTTTCTTT
CSVEPRGSAAFF
>NA|TRBJ1-2|few|TRBV4-1
TGCGCCAGCAGCCCACCGCCGGAGACTGCGGCGGGCGGCTACTATGGCTACACCTTC
CASSPPPETAAGGYYGYTF
>NA|TRBJ1-2|NA|TRBV12-3/TRBV12-4
TGTGCCAGCAGTTTCCCGAGGGGTTGGGGCTACACCTTC
CASSFPRGWGYTF
>TRBD2|TRBJ2-1|few|TRBV25-1
TGTGCCAGCAGTGAATATTTTCCTAGCGGGGGGGCCGGAAACAATGAGCAGTTCTTC
CASSEYFPSGGAGNNEQFF
>TRBD1|TRBJ2-7|NA|TRBV6-2/TRBV6-3
TGTGCCAGCGGCGGGGGACAGGGGGCAGGAGAGCAGTACTTC
CASGGGQGAGEQYF
>TRBD2|TRBJ2-1|many|TRBV12-5
TGTGCTAGTGGTTTGGGGACTAGCGGGGGACCCTACAATGAGCAGTTCTTC
CASGLGTSGGPYNEQFF
>NA|TRBJ1-2|many|TRBV6-5
TGTGCCAGCAGTTACGGTACCGGCTACACCTTC
CASSYGTGYTF
>TRBD1|TRBJ2-6|NA|TRBV14
TGTGCCAGCAGCCTGGGACAGGGTGTCTCTGGGGCCAACGTCCTGACTTTC
CASSLGQGVSGANVLTF
>TRBD1|TRBJ2-5|NA|TRBV2
TGTGCCAGCAAAGGGGGACAGGGGGTTGGAGAGACCCAGTACTTC
CASKGGQGVGETQYF
>TRBD1|TRBJ2-2|many|TRBV28
TGTGCCAGCAGCGCGGACAGGGTCGGCGGGGAGCTGTTTTTT
CASSADRVGGELFF
>TRBD1|TRBJ2-7|NA|TRBV6-6
TGTGCCAGCAGTCCCCAGACAGGGGGGTTTGTCTCCTACGAGCAGTACTTC
CASSPQTGGFVSYEQYF
>NA|TRBJ1-1|few|TRBV19
TGTGCCAGTAGTATACTGCGGGACACTGAAGCTTTCTTT
CASSILRDTEAFF
>NA|TRBJ2-1|many|TRBV7-6
TGTGCCAGCAGCTTAGGGATGGCGTGGGGGGCCGACAATGAGCAGTTCTTC
CASSLGMAWGADNEQFF
>NA|TRBJ1-3|few|TRBV2
TGTGCCAGCAGTGTGGATTGGCCCTCTGGAAACACCATATATTTT
CASSVDWPSGNTIYF
>TRBD2|TRBJ2-3|NA|TRBV5-6
TGTGCCAGCAGCTCCCTACTAGCGGGGAGGACAGATACGCAGTATTTT
CASSSLLAGRTDTQYF
>NA|TRBJ1-2|many|TRBV7-9
TGTGCCAGCAGCCCTCCCGGGGGTAATTCGGATGGCTACACCTTC
CASSPPGGNSDGYTF
>NA|TRBJ1-3|NA|TRBV5-6
TGTGCCAGCAGCCTGCCTTCTGGAAACACCATATATTTT
CASSLPSGNTIYF
>TRBD2|TRBJ2-1|NA|TRBV5-1
TGCGCCAGCAGCTTGAGGCTAGCGGGGAATGGTGAGCAGTTCTTC
CASSLRLAGNGEQFF
>TRBD1|TRBJ2-7|few|TRBV5-1
TGCGCCAGCAGCTTGAGTTTCGGACAGGTCTACGAGCAGTACTTC
CASSLSFGQVYEQYF
>TRBD1|TRBJ2-7|few|TRBV29-1
TGCAGCGTGGGGACAGGGGGTGACTACGAGCAGTACTTC
CSVGTGGDYEQYF
>NA|TRBJ2-7|many|TRBV28
TGTGCCAGCAGTTTATGGGGGAGAGAGCAGTACTTC
CASSLWGREQYF
>NA|TRBJ1-1|few|TRBV20-1
TGCAGTGCTCGGTGGATTAGGAAGGACACTGAAGCTTTCTTT
CSARWIRKDTEAFF
>TRBD1|TRBJ2-3|many|TRBV7-7
TGTGCTAGCAGCTTAGGGGATTGGGGACAGGGCCCAGTTACGCAGTATTTT
CASSLGDWGQGPVTQYF
>TRBD1|TRBJ2-7|NA|TRBV12-3/TRBV12-4
TGTGCCAGCAGTTTAGCGTTCGGACCGGGACAGGGTATCGACGAGCAGTACTTC
CASSLAFGPGQGIDEQYF
>NA|TRBJ2-1|many|TRBV11-1
TGTGCCAGCAGCCTGGTGAGGGCGTCGGATGAGCAGTTCTTC
CASSLVRASDEQFF
>NA|TRBJ1-1|few|TRBV2
TGTGCCACCCACCTCGGGACTGAAGCTTTCTTT
CATHLGTEAFF
>NA|TRBJ1-5|many|TRBV7-6
TGTGCCAGCAGCTTATTAATAGGGGATCAGCCCCAGCATTTT
CASSLLIGDQPQHF
>NA|TRBJ2-1|many|TRBV10-3
TGTGCCATCAGCATTTTGGGTAGCAATGAGCAGTTCTTC
CAISILGSNEQFF
>NA|TRBJ2-7|NA|TRBV4-1
TGCGCCAGCAGCCAAGACTCGCCAGGGGCCGAGCAGTACTTC
CASSQDSPGAEQYF
>NA|TRBJ1-6|many|TRBV6-5
TGTGCCAGCAGTTACTCATTTGGCACCAGGAGCTCCTATAATTCACCCCTCCACTTT
CASSYSFGTRSSYNSPLHF
>NA|TRBJ2-5|NA|TRBV9
TGTGCCAGCAGCGAGGGGAGCGATCCAGAGACCCAGTACTTC
CASSEGSDPETQYF